This T cell receptor (beta chain) comes out of a study of siplizumab effects on memory and regulatory T cells. Assay used: immunoSEQ multiplex PCR; TCRdb lists only in-frame clones, some missing. The data hold under 150,000 clones, with around 94% observed a single time. Germline V gene data show CDR1 as MGHRA and CDR2 as YSYEKL. The length of the CDR3 is 15 residues. With 7 bases clipped from V and 6 bases from J, the junction kept 11 bases outside the gene matches. The V call is TRBV4-1, the J call TRBJ1-1, with 10 bases fitting TRBD1. The source material was non-Treg CD4+ T cells sorted from blood. This clonotype originated in a human donor in good health. CDR3 nucleotides: TGCGCCAGCACCACGGGACAGGGGCCGGCCGCTGAAGCTTTCTTT. Residues: CASTTGQGPAAEAFF.